The text below deals with one T cell receptor beta chain. Its antigen is still unknown. The entry originates in a study of neoadjuvant anti-PD-1 for oral cavity cancer. On the study more broadly: Before surgery, most patients got three to four biweekly 3 mg/kg nivolumab doses. Patients without progression got a fourth dose around day 43.

General study findings and limits: Only a few patients per response group were TCR-analyzed; validation needed. Higher pretreatment Treg/Th17 ratios tracked higher pretreatment blood clonality.

Assay: immunoSEQ multiplex PCR; the TCRdb copy retains only in-frame clones and omits some. The repertoire holds 5,000 or so clones, about three fifths seen once, with roughly 8% in the top ten. The V segment lost 1 base and the J segment 9 bases; nucleotides outside the gene matches: 5. This CDR3 comprises 14 residues. The V gene's germline CDR1 is MNHEY and CDR2 SVGAGI. The source of this sequence is a person aged 35 to 85 with oral cavity squamous cell carcinoma. The V gene is TRBV6-5, the J gene TRBJ2-1, with 8 positions matching TRBD2. The material sequenced was tumor tissue, taken before nivolumab (anti-PD-1) treatment. The chain's CDR3 is CASSYLGTSTEQFF. The CDR3 DNA follows: TGTGCCAGCAGTTACTTAGGGACTAGTACTGAGCAGTTCTTC.